This TCR beta chain was observed in a study of CD8 T cells in Susac syndrome (dated by TCRdb to the late 2010s). About the investigation overall: Repertoire sequencing was used to test whether CD8+ T cell activation and differentiation in Susac syndrome was antigen driven.

Overall results and qualifications from the work: The number of individuals in the TCR sequencing and HLA analysis was acknowledged as relatively small.

The cysteine opens and the phenylalanine closes a CDR3 of 13 amino acids. Of all the DNA, just the CDR3 is kept, 39 bases in frame from base 1. From the germline V gene (reference sequence), CDR1 is LGHDT and CDR2 is YNNKEL. V loses 2 bases, J loses 3 bases, and the germline ends lie 7 bases apart. RNA was extracted with the RNeasy kit and 0.5 to 1 ug was reverse transcribed using random hexamers. The immunoSEQ multiplex PCR assay, which covers 54 Vbeta and 13 Jbeta segments, was used to amplify TCR beta CDR3 regions. To correct PCR amplification bias, a synthetic template baseline was used for both primer optimization and computational correction. The original methods were these. Reads were annotated to V, D and J genes according to IMGT and were analyzed with immunoSEQ Analyzer, with only productive sequences retained. Clonality was calculated as one minus the Shannon entropy normalized by log2 of the number of productive unique sequences. Public and private clones were assessed among the 100 most prevalent clones of each patient and control. A clone was defined as Susac-specific if it was absent from the healthy and MS cohorts, from roughly 1,000 published viral clones and from other ImmuneACCESS disease sequences. The raw public reads went through TCRdb reprocessing: fastp at Q25, MiXCR clone calling, in-frame beta chains kept. CDR3 protein sequences are deduplicated, and each keeps its most common genes and DNA. These V and J calls are TCRdb output, not the study's own analysis. The sample profile shows hundreds of thousands of distinct CDR3 sequences; just under 95% of them were found once. Approximately 0.075% of the sample is held by the ten biggest clonotypes.

To note about this clonotype: There is no known antigen for this receptor. Within one base of it there is no much larger clone, and no base qualities were kept.

Peripheral blood CD8+ and CD4+ T cells from healthy donors, Susac syndrome patients and multiple sclerosis patients were profiled by high-throughput TCR beta sequencing. Multiple sclerosis controls were treatment-naive patients with stable or active relapsing-remitting disease fulfilling revised McDonald criteria. CD8+ TEMRA cells were enriched by FACS, while bulk CD8+ and CD4+ T cells were purified by magnetic negative isolation. Blood was collected in EDTA tubes and processed within 24 hours, with PBMCs isolated through density gradient centrifugation. PBMCs destined for TCR sequencing were cryopreserved in liquid nitrogen and later thawed in a 37 °C water bath. A purity of at least 90% was achieved for sorted or isolated CD4+, CD8+ and CD8+ TEMRA cells.

The clonotype originates from a human donor with multiple sclerosis. Input material: CD4+ T cells from PBMCs. The receptor chain draws on TRBV3-1 and TRBJ1-1; the D gene is not confidently resolved. For the CDR3, the sequence is CASSQLSDTEAFF. In nucleotide form, the sequence is TGTGCCAGCAGCCAATTGTCTGACACTGAAGCTTTCTTT.